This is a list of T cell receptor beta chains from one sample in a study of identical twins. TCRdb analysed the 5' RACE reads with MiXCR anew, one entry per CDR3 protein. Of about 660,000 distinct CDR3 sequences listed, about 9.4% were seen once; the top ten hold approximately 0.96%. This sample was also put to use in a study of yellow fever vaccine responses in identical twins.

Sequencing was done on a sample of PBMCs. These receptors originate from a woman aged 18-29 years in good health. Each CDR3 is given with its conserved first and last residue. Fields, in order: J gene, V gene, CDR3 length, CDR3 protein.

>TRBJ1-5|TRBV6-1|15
CASRGQGNSNQPQHF
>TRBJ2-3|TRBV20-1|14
CSASGTSVTDTQYF
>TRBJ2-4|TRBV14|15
CASSQIGGAKNIQYF
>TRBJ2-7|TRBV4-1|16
CASSQEGSRPLDEQYF
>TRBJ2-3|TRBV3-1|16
CASSQDNVGPTDTQYF
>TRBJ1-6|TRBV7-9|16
CASSLGGRQGNSPLHF
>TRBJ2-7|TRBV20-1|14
CSARYPREPYEQYF
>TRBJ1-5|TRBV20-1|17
CSASSLTGIGSNQPQHF
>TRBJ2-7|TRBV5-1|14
CASSIVGVTYEQYF
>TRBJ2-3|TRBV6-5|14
CASSYVGNTDTQYF
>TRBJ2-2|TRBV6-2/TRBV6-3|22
CASERASSPGTSGRRHTGELFF
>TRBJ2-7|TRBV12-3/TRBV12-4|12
CASSFAFGEQYF
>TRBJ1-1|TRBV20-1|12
CSAKTGETEAFF
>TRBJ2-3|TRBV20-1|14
CSARGSPRLGTQYF
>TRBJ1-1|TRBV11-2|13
CASTWATNTEAFF
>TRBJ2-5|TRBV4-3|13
CAGSSDRWETQYF
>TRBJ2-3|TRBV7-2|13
CASSSLTGDTQYF
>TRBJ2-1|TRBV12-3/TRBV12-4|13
CASNLGPYNEQFF
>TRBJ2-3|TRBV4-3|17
CASSPTRVAYDSDTQYF
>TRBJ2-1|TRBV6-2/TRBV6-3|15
CASSDPSGGYNEQFF
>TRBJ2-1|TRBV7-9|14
CAPRVGSHYNEQFF
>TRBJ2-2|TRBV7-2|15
CASSRPGMGTGELFF
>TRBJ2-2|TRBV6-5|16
CASSYLSRVDTGELFF
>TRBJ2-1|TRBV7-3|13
CASSLIGGSEQFF
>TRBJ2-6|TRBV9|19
CASSVGLYGGGSGANVLTF
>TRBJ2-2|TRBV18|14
CASSPGFQTGELFF
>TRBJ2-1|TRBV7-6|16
CASSLNLDGSYNEQFF